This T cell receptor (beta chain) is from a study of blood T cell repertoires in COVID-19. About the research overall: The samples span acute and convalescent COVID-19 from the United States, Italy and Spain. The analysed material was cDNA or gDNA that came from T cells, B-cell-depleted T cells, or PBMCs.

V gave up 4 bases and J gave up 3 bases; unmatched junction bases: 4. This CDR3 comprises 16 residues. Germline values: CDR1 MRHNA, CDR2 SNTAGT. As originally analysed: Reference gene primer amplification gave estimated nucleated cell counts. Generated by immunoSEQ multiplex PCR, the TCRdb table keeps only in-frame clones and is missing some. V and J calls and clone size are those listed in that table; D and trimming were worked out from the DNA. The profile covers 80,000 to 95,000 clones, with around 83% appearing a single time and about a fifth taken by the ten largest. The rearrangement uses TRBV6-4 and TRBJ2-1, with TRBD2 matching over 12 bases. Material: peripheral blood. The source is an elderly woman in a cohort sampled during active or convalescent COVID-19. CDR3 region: CASSVGTSGFYNEQFF. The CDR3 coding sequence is TGTGCCAGCAGTGTGGGGACTAGCGGGTTCTACAATGAGCAGTTCTTC.